This T cell receptor beta chain was sequenced during a study of OX40 agonist ivuxolimab in advanced cancers. At the level of the study: Ivuxolimab, which is an agonistic anti-OX40 (CD134) antibody, was administered to the patients. Anti-PD-1, anti-PD-L1 or anti-CTLA-4 therapy given earlier was allowed, and approximately 40% had some. Patients were treated with intravenous ivuxolimab, dosed at 0.01 to 10 mg/kg and infused every 2 weeks. Participants, 70% to 90% male, averaged approximately 56 years of age, ranging from 23 to 79.

Produced via immunoSEQ multiplex PCR; TCRdb's table is partial and in-frame only. The table shows 25,000 to 35,000 clones, with about 90% occurring only once. CDR1 and CDR2 (germline): LNHDA, SQIVND (reference sequence). The CDR3 consists of 15 residues. This sequence originates from an adult with an advanced solid tumor such as melanoma, head and neck, liver or kidney cancer. Sequenced here: CD4+ or CD8+ T cells sorted from blood, sampled in a trial of the OX40 agonist ivuxolimab. The chain carries TRBV19 and TRBJ2-5; D is tentatively TRBD1 or TRBD2 (5 bases each). The DNA end is a closer match to TRBJ2-7, so the J assignment may be wrong. CDR3 amino acids: CASSPGTGWDYEQYF. CDR3 DNA sequence: TGTGCCAGTAGTCCCGGGACCGGGTGGGACTACGAGCAGTACTTC.